Sequencing of this TCR beta chain was carried out in a study of T-cell memory formation after mild COVID-19. From the 5' RACE reads, TCRdb called clonotypes with MiXCR, one entry per CDR3 protein. The sample records 250,000 to 350,000 distinct CDR3 sequences, 15% to 20% being singletons. Trimming left V 4 bases short and J 0 bases short, with 17 bases between. The CDR3 contains 17 residues. CDR1 is SGDLS and CDR2 is YYNGEE in the germline V gene. This clonotype turned up a few times. The specimen was PBMCs or a T cell subset sorted from them (not recorded which). This sequence originates from a man aged 18 to 29 who had mild COVID-19 (a few samples of this study predate the infection). Cell type and time point are not known. The chain joins TRBV9 to TRBJ2-1, with D possibly called TRBD1 or TRBD2 (5 bases each). CDR3 sequence: CASSIGPRGRSYNEQFF. The CDR3 region has the DNA TGTGCCAGCAGCATTGGGCCACGGGGACGCTCCTACAATGAGCAGTTCTTC.